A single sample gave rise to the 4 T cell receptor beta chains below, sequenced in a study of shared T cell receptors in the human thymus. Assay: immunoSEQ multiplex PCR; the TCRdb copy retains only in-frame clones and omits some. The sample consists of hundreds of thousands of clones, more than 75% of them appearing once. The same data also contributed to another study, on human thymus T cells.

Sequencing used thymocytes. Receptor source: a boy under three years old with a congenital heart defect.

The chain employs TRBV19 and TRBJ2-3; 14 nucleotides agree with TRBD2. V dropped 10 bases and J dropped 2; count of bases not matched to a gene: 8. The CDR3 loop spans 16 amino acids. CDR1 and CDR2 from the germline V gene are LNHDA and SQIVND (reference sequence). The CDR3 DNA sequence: TGTGCCATCGGGACTAGCGGGAGAGATAACACAGATACGCAGTATTTT. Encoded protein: CAIGTSGRDNTDTQYF.

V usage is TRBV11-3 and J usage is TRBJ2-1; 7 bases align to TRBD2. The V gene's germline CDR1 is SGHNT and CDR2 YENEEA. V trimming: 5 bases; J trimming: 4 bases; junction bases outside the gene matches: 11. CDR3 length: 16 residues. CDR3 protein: CASSPEGRERYNEQFF. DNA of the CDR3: TGTGCCAGCAGCCCTGAGGGGCGGGAGCGGTACAATGAGCAGTTCTTC.

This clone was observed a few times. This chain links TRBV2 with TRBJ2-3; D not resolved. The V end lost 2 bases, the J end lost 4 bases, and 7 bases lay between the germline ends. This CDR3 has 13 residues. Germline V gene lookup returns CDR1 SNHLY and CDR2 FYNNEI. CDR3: CASSEHCPDTQYF. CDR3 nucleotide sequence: TGTGCCAGCAGTGAACACTGCCCAGATACGCAGTATTTT.

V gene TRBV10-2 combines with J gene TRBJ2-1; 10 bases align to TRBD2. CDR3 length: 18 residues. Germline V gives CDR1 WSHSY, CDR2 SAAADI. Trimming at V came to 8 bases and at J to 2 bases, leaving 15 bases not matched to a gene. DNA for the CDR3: TGCGCCAGCTTGGCTAGCGGGAGCCCTGAAGGCCCCTACAATGAGCAGTTCTTC. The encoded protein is CASLASGSPEGPYNEQFF.